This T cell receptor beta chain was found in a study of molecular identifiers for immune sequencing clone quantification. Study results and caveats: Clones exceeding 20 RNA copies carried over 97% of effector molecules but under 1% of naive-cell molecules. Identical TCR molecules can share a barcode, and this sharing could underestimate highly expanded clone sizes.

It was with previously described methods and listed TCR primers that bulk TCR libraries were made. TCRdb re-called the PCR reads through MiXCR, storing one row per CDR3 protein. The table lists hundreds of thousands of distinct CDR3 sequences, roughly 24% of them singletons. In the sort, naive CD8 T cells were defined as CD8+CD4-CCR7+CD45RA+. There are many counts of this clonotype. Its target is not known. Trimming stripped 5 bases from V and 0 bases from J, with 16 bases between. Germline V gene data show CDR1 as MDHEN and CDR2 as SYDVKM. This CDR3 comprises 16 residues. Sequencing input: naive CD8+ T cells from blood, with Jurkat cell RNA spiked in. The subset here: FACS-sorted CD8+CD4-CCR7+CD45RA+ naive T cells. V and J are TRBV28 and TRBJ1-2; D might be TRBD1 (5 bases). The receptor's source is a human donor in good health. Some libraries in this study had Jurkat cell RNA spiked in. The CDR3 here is CASSPIGTDANYGYTF. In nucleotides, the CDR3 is TGTGCCAGCAGTCCCATAGGGACGGATGCTAACTATGGCTACACCTTC.